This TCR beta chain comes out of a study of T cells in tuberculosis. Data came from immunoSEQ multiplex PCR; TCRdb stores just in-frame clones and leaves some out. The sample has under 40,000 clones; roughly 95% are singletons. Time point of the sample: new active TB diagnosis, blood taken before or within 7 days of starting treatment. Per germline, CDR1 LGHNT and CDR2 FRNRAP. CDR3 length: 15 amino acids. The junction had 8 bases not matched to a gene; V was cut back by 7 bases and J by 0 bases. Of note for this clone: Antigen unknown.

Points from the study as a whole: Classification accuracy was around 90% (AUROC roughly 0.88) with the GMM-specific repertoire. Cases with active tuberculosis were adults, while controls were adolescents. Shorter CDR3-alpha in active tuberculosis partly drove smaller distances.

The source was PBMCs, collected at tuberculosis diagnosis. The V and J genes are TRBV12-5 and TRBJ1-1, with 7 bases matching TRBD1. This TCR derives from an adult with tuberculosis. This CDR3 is CASAPDRALNTEAFF. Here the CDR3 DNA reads TGTGCTAGTGCGCCAGACAGGGCTTTGAACACTGAAGCTTTCTTT.